One sample yielded the 22 T cell receptor beta chains listed below, sequenced in a study of shared clonotypes between healthy human individuals. Profiled with immunoSEQ multiplex PCR; TCRdb holds only in-frame clones, not every one. The data contain some 2,000,000 clones, roughly 95% of them singletons. The naive CD8 population came from CD45RO-negative cells selected for CCR7, without terminally differentiated effector memory CD45RA+ cells. The specimen was naive CD8+ T cells sorted from blood. The receptors stem from a man younger than 35 in good health.

The chain has TRBV6-5 and TRBJ2-1; 7 bases fit TRBD2. Germline trimming cut 10 bases from V and 6 bases from J; bases unmatched to any gene: 9. In germline, CDR1 is MNHEY, CDR2 SVGAGI. The CDR3 spans 13 residues. The CDR3 coding sequence is TGTGCCACCACACGTAGCGGGTCCAATGAGCAGTTCTTC. As protein: CATTRSGSNEQFF.

The chain is built from TRBV10-3 and TRBJ2-5; no clear D. This CDR3 has 15 residues. Germline V CDR1 and CDR2: ENHRY, SYGVKD. V shed 4 bases and J shed 0 bases, with 12 bases lying between them. CDR3 nucleotide sequence: TGTGCCATCAGTGCAGGAACTCGGGACCAAGAGACCCAGTACTTC. This translates into CAISAGTRDQETQYF.

The J gene is TRBJ2-1, the V gene TRBV6-1, with D unresolved. CDR1 MNHNS and CDR2 SASEGT come from the germline V gene. The CDR3 is made up of 12 amino acids. Trimming cost V 6 bases and J 10 bases, with 13 bases left between them. CDR3 coding DNA: TGTGCCAGCAGCGGGCTGAAGGGCGAGCAGTTCTTC. It is translated as CASSGLKGEQFF.

The V call is TRBV19, the J call TRBJ2-2; D remains ambiguous. CDR1 is LNHDA, CDR2 SQIVND, per germline (reference sequence). The CDR3 totals 13 residues. With 5 bases removed from V and 6 bases from J, the gap between germline ends came to 10 bases. CDR3 residues: CASSYYGSGELFF. CDR3 nucleotides: TGTGCCAGTAGTTACTATGGGTCCGGGGAGCTGTTTTTT.

The chain recombines TRBV12-2 with TRBJ1-5; TRBD1 is taken as the D call from the table, unchecked against the DNA. TRBV12-2 is annotated as a pseudogene. This CDR3 is 15 amino acids long. In DNA, the CDR3 is TGTGCAAGTCGCCCACCAGGGACAGGGGTACAGCCCCAGCATTTT. This gives the protein CASRPPGTGVQPQHF.

The genes are TRBV27 and TRBJ1-1; TRBD1 is a possible D gene (5 bases). The length of the CDR3 is 18 residues. Trimming left V 3 bases short and J 3 bases short, with 23 bases between. Germline CDR1 is MNHEY and CDR2 is SMNVEV (reference sequence). This chain's CDR3 is CASSLVPGGEGWDTEAFF. The DNA for the CDR3 is TGTGCCAGCAGTTTGGTGCCCGGGGGTGAGGGATGGGACACTGAAGCTTTCTTT.

The chain recombines TRBV5-1 with TRBJ2-3; TRBD2 is a possible D gene (6 bases). The length of the CDR3 is 15 residues. The germline V gene has CDR1 SGHRS and CDR2 YFSETQ. Trimming removed 0 bases at V and 4 bases at J, with 12 bases between. The CDR3 DNA follows: TGCGCCAGCAGCTTGGCGGGGGAGTTGCCAGATACGCAGTATTTT. It yields the protein CASSLAGELPDTQYF.

The chain is built from TRBV14 and TRBJ2-3; D tentatively fits TRBD1 or TRBD2 (6 bases each). The CDR3 is made up of 17 amino acids. The V end was cut by 0 bases, the J end by 2 bases, with 15 bases between. Germline V gene sequence: CDR1 SGHDN, CDR2 FVKESK. CDR3 in DNA: TGTGCCAGCAGCCAAGATCTTTGGGGGCGGGACACAGATACGCAGTATTTT. Its protein is CASSQDLWGRDTDTQYF. Full variable domain (rest looked up from reference TRBV14 and TRBJ2-3): EAGVTQFPSHSVIEKGQTVTLRCDPISGHDNLYWYRRVMGKEIKFLLHFVKESKQDESGMPNNRFLAERTGGTYSTLKVQPAELEDSGVYFCASSQDLWGRDTDTQYFGPGTRLTVL.

In regard to this clone: The sample contains more than one DNA sequence encoding this CDR3. The chain couples TRBV4-3 to TRBJ2-7, with a possible D match to TRBD2 (5 bases). CDR1 LGHNA and CDR2 YSLEER come from the germline V gene. The V end lost 0 bases, the J end lost 3 bases, and 12 bases lay between the germline ends. The CDR3 consists of 15 residues. CDR3 sequence reads: CASSQDRGSYYEQYF. The CDR3 nucleotides read TGCGCCAGCAGCCAAGACCGGGGTAGCTACTACGAGCAGTACTTC.

V is TRBV30 and J is TRBJ1-2; 9 bases agree with TRBD1. Germline CDR1 GTSNPN, CDR2 SVGIG (reference sequence). The J segment lost 4 bases and the V segment lost 3 bases, leaving 3 bases of the junction unmatched. This CDR3 has 13 amino acids. Here the CDR3 reads CAWRDRGFYGYTF. CDR3 nucleotide sequence: TGTGCCTGGAGGGACAGGGGTTTCTATGGCTACACCTTC.

The V call is TRBV2, the J call TRBJ2-2; 10 positions match TRBD1. Losses at the gene ends were 6 bases for V and 4 bases for J; bases not matched to a gene: 8. The V gene's germline CDR1 is SNHLY and CDR2 FYNNEI. There are 16 residues in the CDR3. The CDR3 is CASRSRDRGSTGELFF. DNA for the CDR3: TGTGCCAGCAGGTCCCGGGACAGGGGCAGCACCGGGGAGCTGTTTTTT.

Of note for this clone: Germline is not matched at one junction end, which may reflect a read error. V gene TRBV7-7 combines with J gene TRBJ2-1; D remains unclear. The germline CDR1 and CDR2 sequences are SSHAT and FNYEAQ (reference sequence). This CDR3 contains 13 residues. CDR3 sequence (DNA): TGTGCTAGCAGCTTTTTCTGGGGTAGTGAGCAGTTCTTC. It yields the protein CASSFFWGSEQFF.

The V and J genes are TRBV7-9 and TRBJ2-7, with 8 bases identical to TRBD2. The length of the CDR3 is 17 residues. The germline V gene has CDR1 SEHNR and CDR2 FQNEAQ (reference sequence). Unmatched junction bases numbered 11, after V lost 1 base and J lost 3 bases. CDR3 residues: CASSLGPGVSGSYEQYF. CDR3 coding DNA: TGTGCCAGCAGCTTAGGACCCGGCGTGAGCGGGAGCTACGAGCAGTACTTC.

This chain uses TRBV5-8 with TRBJ1-5; D is possibly TRBD1 (6 bases). CDR3 length: 16 amino acids. With 0 bases removed from V and 0 bases from J, the gap between germline ends came to 10 bases. CDR1 SGHTS and CDR2 YDEGEE come from the germline V gene. The CDR3 sequence is CASSLGADSSNQPQHF. The CDR3 coding sequence is TGTGCCAGCAGCTTGGGGGCGGACAGTAGCAATCAGCCCCAGCATTTT.

This chain links TRBV7-9 with TRBJ2-2, with TRBD1 as a possible D gene (5 bases). The CDR3 consists of 17 residues. Germline V gene lookup returns CDR1 SEHNR and CDR2 FQNEAQ (reference sequence). Trimming took off 3 bases at V and 1 base at J, with 15 bases between the two ends. CDR3 nucleotide sequence: TGTGCCAGCAGCTTTTTTCAGGGCCAGGGGAACACCGGGGAGCTGTTTTTT. Its translation: CASSFFQGQGNTGELFF. Supplemented by reference TRBV7-9 and TRBJ2-2, the full variable domain reads DTGVSQNPRHKITKRGQNVTFRCDPISEHNRLYWYRQTLGQGPEFLTYFQNEAQLEKSRLLSDRFSAERPKGSFSTLEIQRTEQGDSAMYLCASSFFQGQGNTGELFFGEGSRLTVL.

This clone showed up just once. This sequence joins TRBV27 and TRBJ2-5, with 11 bases identical to TRBD2. Germline V gives CDR1 MNHEY, CDR2 SMNVEV (reference sequence). The CDR3 length is 18 residues. The junction had 21 bases not matched to a gene; V was cut back by 5 bases and J by 10 bases. Written as DNA, the CDR3 is TGTGCCAGCAGTATGGACGGGGGACTAGCGGTCGGGGTTTTGGACCAGTACTTC. Residues: CASSMDGGLAVGVLDQYF.

This chain connects TRBV28 to TRBJ2-3; D could derive from TRBD1 or TRBD2 (5 bases each). Trimming removed 4 bases at V and 7 bases at J, with 24 bases between. This CDR3 is built from 17 residues. CDR1 MDHEN and CDR2 SYDVKM come from the germline V gene. The CDR3 DNA follows: TGTGCCAGCAGTTCTGGGGCAGCGGACATTATTGGTTATACGCAGTATTTT. Protein sequence: CASSSGAADIIGYTQYF.

V and J are TRBV9 and TRBJ1-1; D is unclear. V dropped 4 bases and J dropped 0 bases, with 7 bases sitting between them. Per germline, CDR1 SGDLS and CDR2 YYNGEE. The CDR3 totals 13 residues. The CDR3, as DNA: TGTGCCAGCAGCCCGCGGATGAACACTGAAGCTTTCTTT. The encoded protein is CASSPRMNTEAFF.

The chain joins TRBV5-6 to TRBJ2-1; D gene ambiguous. CDR1 is SGHDT and CDR2 is YYEEEE in the germline V gene. The CDR3 contains 12 residues. V lost 2 bases and J lost 14, with 14 bases in between. Here the CDR3 reads CASSFQAYEEFF. The CDR3 DNA follows: TGTGCCAGCAGCTTCCAGGCTTACGAGGAGTTCTTC.

This chain connects TRBV6-1 to TRBJ1-1; D not resolved. Germline V gene sequence: CDR1 MNHNS, CDR2 SASEGT. V dropped 4 bases and J dropped 6 bases, with 9 bases sitting between them. CDR3 length equals 12 residues. The chain's CDR3 is CASSGTFAEAFF. Written as DNA, the CDR3 is TGTGCCAGCAGTGGGACCTTCGCTGAAGCTTTCTTT.

V is TRBV5-6 and J is TRBJ2-7, with a tentative D call TRBD2 (5 bases). V shed 2 bases and J shed 0 bases, with 15 bases lying between them. Germline CDR1 reads SGHDT; CDR2 reads YYEEEE. The CDR3 has 16 amino acids. CDR3 DNA: TGTGCCAGCAGCTTTGAGGGCCTTTCGAGCTCCTACGAGCAGTACTTC. Protein sequence: CASSFEGLSSSYEQYF.

V and J are TRBV11-2 and TRBJ2-2; D remains unclear. This CDR3 has 13 residues. V was clipped by 2 bases and J by 4 bases, with 5 bases between them. In germline, CDR1 is SGHAT, CDR2 FQNNGV. The CDR3 sequence is CASSLWLTGELFF. For the CDR3, the DNA is TGTGCCAGCAGCTTATGGCTCACCGGGGAGCTGTTTTTT.